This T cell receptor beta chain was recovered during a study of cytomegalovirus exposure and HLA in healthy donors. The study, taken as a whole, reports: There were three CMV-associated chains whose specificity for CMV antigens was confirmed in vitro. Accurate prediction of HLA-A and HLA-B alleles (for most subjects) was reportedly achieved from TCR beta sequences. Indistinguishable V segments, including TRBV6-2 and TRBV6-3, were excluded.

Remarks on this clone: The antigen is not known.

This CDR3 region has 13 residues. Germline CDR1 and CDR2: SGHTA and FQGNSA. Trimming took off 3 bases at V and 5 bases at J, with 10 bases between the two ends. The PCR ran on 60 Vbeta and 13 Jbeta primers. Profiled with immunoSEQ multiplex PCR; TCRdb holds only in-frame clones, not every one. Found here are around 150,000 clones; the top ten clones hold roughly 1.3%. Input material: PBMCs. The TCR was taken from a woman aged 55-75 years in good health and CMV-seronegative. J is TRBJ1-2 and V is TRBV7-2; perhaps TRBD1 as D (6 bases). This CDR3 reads CASSFQGPYGYTF. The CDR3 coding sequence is TGTGCCAGCAGCTTTCAGGGGCCGTATGGCTACACCTTC.